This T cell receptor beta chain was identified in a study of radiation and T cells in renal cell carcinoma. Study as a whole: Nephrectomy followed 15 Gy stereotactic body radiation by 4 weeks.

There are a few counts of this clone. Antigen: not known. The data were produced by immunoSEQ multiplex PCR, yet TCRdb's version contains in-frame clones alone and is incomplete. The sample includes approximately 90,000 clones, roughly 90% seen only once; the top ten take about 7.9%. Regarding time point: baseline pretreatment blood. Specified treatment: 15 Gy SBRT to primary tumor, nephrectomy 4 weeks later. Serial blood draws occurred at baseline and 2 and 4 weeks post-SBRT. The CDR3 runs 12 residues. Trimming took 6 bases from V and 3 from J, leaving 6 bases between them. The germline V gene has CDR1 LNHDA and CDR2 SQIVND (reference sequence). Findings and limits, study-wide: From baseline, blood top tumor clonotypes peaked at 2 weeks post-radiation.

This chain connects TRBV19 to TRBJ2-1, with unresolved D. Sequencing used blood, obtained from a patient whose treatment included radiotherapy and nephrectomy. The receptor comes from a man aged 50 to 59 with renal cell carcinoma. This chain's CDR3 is CASSPDYNEQFF. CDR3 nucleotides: TGTGCCAGTAGCCCGGACTACAATGAGCAGTTCTTC.